The sample holds a few counts of the clone carrying this T cell receptor (beta chain). Trimming took off 3 bases at V and 5 bases at J, with 10 bases between the two ends. Germline lookup yields CDR1 SGHTA and CDR2 FQGTGA. The CDR3 has 13 amino acids. This specimen comes from a study of blood T cell repertoires in COVID-19. Study as a whole: Both acute and convalescent COVID-19 samples were obtained from the United States, Italy and Spain.

How the authors handled the data: Estimated nucleated cell counts came from reference gene primer amplification. The assay was immunoSEQ multiplex PCR, and TCRdb's table has in-frame clones only and misses some. V and J calls plus clone size are reproduced from that table; the DNA served to infer D and trimming. This sample has 100,000 to 140,000 clones, with around 80% found just once. The sequence was obtained from a man aged 65-85 years with acute or convalescent COVID-19. Sequencing input: peripheral blood. The genes are TRBV7-3 and TRBJ1-1; D unresolved. CDR3 loop: CASSLSGKTEAFF. CDR3 coding DNA: TGTGCCAGCAGCTTGTCAGGAAAAACTGAAGCTTTCTTT. The full variable domain, with the rest looked up from reference TRBV7-3 and TRBJ1-1, is GAGVSQTPSNKVTEKGKYVELRCDPISGHTALYWYRQSLGQGPEFLIYFQGTGAADDSGLPNDRFFAVRPEGSVSTLKIQRTERGDSAVYLCASSLSGKTEAFFGQGTRLTVV.